Below are 20 T cell receptor beta chains sequenced from a single sample in a study of shared clonotypes between healthy human individuals. Data came from immunoSEQ multiplex PCR; TCRdb stores just in-frame clones and leaves some out. The sample yields 2 million to 2.5 million clones, approximately 96% seen once. The source material was naive CD4+ T cells sorted from blood. Subset of the sample: CD45RA+ positively selected. Receptor source: a man aged 18 to 30 in good health.

The V gene is TRBV5-1, the J gene TRBJ2-3; 14 bases are shared with TRBD2. CDR3 size: 15 residues. Per the germline V gene, CDR1 is SGHRS and CDR2 is YFSETQ. J gave up 9 bases and V 4 bases, and 7 bases lay outside the gene matches. CDR3 loop: CASSPGTSGSQTQYF. In DNA, the CDR3 is TGCGCCAGCAGCCCGGGGACTAGCGGGAGTCAAACGCAGTATTTT.

This clone was seen once. The gene calls are TRBV4-3 and TRBJ2-7; D uncertain. CDR3 length: 15 amino acids. Trimming took 0 bases from V and 3 from J, leaving 12 bases between them. Germline CDR1 LGHNA, CDR2 YSLEER. CDR3 DNA: TGCGCCAGCAGCCAAGAAATCAACTTATACTACGAGCAGTACTTC. It yields the protein CASSQEINLYYEQYF.

J is TRBJ1-5 and V is TRBV7-9; D perhaps matches TRBD1 (6 bases). V was cut by 1 base and J by 2 bases, with 12 bases left in between. This CDR3 is built from 16 residues. In germline, CDR1 is SEHNR, CDR2 FQNEAQ (reference sequence). The CDR3 is CASSLDSDRRNQPQHF. CDR3 nucleotides: TGTGCCAGCAGCTTAGATAGCGACAGGCGCAATCAGCCCCAGCATTTT. Combining the CDR3 with reference TRBV7-9 and TRBJ1-5 gives the whole variable domain DTGVSQNPRHKITKRGQNVTFRCDPISEHNRLYWYRQTLGQGPEFLTYFQNEAQLEKSRLLSDRFSAERPKGSFSTLEIQRTEQGDSAMYLCASSLDSDRRNQPQHFGDGTRLSIL.

The chain joins TRBV5-6 to TRBJ2-7; 8 nucleotides match TRBD2. The length of the CDR3 is 17 residues. With V trimmed by 3 bases and J by 3 bases, 14 bases remained unmatched. The germline CDR1 and CDR2 sequences are SGHDT and YYEEEE. The DNA for the CDR3 is TGTGCCAGCAGCTCCCCGGGCGGGGGGCGGAGAGACTACGAGCAGTACTTC. Translation gives CASSSPGGGRRDYEQYF. The full variable domain, in which reference TRBV5-6 and TRBJ2-7 provide the parts outside the CDR3, is DAGVTQSPTHLIKTRGQQVTLRCSPKSGHDTVSWYQQALGQGPQFIFQYYEEEERQRGNFPDRFSGHQFPNYSSELNVNALLLGDSALYLCASSSPGGGRRDYEQYFGPGTRLTVT.

The V gene is TRBV6-6, the J gene TRBJ2-5; D gene unclear. CDR3 length: 13 amino acids. V was trimmed by 4 bases and J by 0 bases, leaving 6 bases between them. CDR1 and CDR2 (germline): MNHNY, SVGAGI (reference sequence). The CDR3 nucleotides read TGTGCCAGCAGTTTTTCCCACCAAGAGACCCAGTACTTC. It translates to CASSFSHQETQYF.

In the case of this clone: The sample carries other DNA sequences with the same CDR3. The chain combines TRBV6-6 with TRBJ1-1; D uncertain. Germline values: CDR1 MNHNY, CDR2 SVGAGI (reference sequence). The germline V and J ends were trimmed by 2 bases and 4 bases, with 5 bases remaining between them. The CDR3 totals 12 residues. The CDR3 sequence is CASSYLGTEAFF. The CDR3 nucleotides read TGTGCCAGCAGTTACCTCGGCACTGAAGCTTTCTTT.

The chain combines TRBV10-3 with TRBJ2-3; the match to TRBD2 covers 8 bases. With V trimmed by 6 bases and J by 0 bases, 5 bases remained unmatched. The CDR3 sequence is 15 residues long. Germline V lookup: CDR1 ENHRY, CDR2 SYGVKD. In nucleotides, the CDR3 is TGTGCCATCAGCGGGGCTAGCGGGAGCACAGATACGCAGTATTTT. Translating it yields CAISGASGSTDTQYF.

To note about this clone: Within the sample, other DNA sequences also encode this same CDR3. This sequence joins TRBV6-5 and TRBJ1-2, with a tentative D call TRBD1 (5 bases). CDR3 length equals 15 residues. Looked up from germline, CDR1 is MNHEY and CDR2 is SVGAGI. The ends were cut back, 0 bases at V and 0 bases at J, with 8 bases in the middle. CDR3 region: CASSYSRGANYGYTF. The CDR3 region has the DNA TGTGCCAGCAGTTACTCGCGGGGGGCTAACTATGGCTACACCTTC.

The sample holds a few counts of this clone. The sample holds other DNA sequences that translate to the same CDR3. The rearrangement uses TRBV29-1 and TRBJ1-2; no definite D call. Deletions cut 0 bases from V and 2 bases from J, with 4 bases between. The CDR3 has 12 residues. Germline V gene sequence: CDR1 SQVTM, CDR2 ANQGSEA. Here the CDR3 reads CSVEDRNYGYTF. The CDR3 DNA sequence: TGCAGCGTTGAAGACAGGAACTATGGCTACACCTTC.

V is TRBV6-1 and J is TRBJ2-1, with 9 bases identical to TRBD1. CDR1 and CDR2 (germline): MNHNS, SASEGT. V trimming: 4 bases; J trimming: 10 bases; junction bases outside the gene matches: 2. The CDR3 extends over 12 amino acids. DNA of the CDR3: TGTGCCAGCAGTGGGGACAGGGTCGAGCAGTTCTTC. Translating it yields CASSGDRVEQFF.

The rearrangement joins TRBV6-1 to TRBJ2-7; 11 nucleotides line up with TRBD2. Looked up from germline, CDR1 is MNHNS and CDR2 is SASEGT. V was clipped by 6 bases and J by 4 bases; unmatched bases: 8. The CDR3 contains 15 residues. CDR3 nucleotide sequence: TGTGCCAGCAGCAAAACTAGCGGGAGTCAATACGAGCAGTACTTC. Translation: CASSKTSGSQYEQYF.

This clone was seen a few times. The chain uses TRBV25-1 and TRBJ2-1; 8 bases map to TRBD1. The CDR3 is made up of 15 amino acids. With V trimmed by 6 bases and J by 8 bases, 12 bases remained unmatched. Germline CDR1 MGHDK, CDR2 SYGVNS. The CDR3 spells CASSPVQGGRDEQFF. CDR3 bases: TGTGCCAGCAGCCCCGTACAGGGGGGTAGGGATGAGCAGTTCTTC.

The chain uses TRBV6-1 and TRBJ1-1, with a weak D call TRBD1 (6 bases). The CDR3 is made up of 13 amino acids. CDR1 and CDR2 (germline): MNHNS, SASEGT. Deletions cut 4 bases from V and 5 bases from J, with 11 bases between. The CDR3 is CASSAGDRTEAFF. The CDR3 coding sequence is TGTGCCAGCAGTGCAGGGGATAGGACTGAAGCTTTCTTT.

With regard to this clone: In the same sample, other DNA sequences code for this CDR3. This chain connects TRBV30 to TRBJ1-5; D gene unclear. The CDR3 is 13 residues long. Germline-derived CDR1 and CDR2 are GTSNPN and SVGIG (reference sequence). Trimming removed 2 bases from V and 7 bases from J, with 12 bases in between. CDR3 region: CAWSTGSSQPQHF. The CDR3 region has the DNA TGTGCCTGGAGTACCGGGTCTAGCCAGCCCCAGCATTTT. The full variable domain, completed using reference TRBV30 and TRBJ1-5, is SQTIHQWPATLVQPVGSPLSLECTVEGTSNPNLYWYRQAAGRGLQLLFYSVGIGQISSEVPQNLSASRPQDRQFILSSKKLLLSDSGFYLCAWSTGSSQPQHFGDGTRLSIL.

This rearrangement joins TRBV6-5 to TRBJ1-4; TRBD1 agrees at 7 bases. CDR3 length: 16 amino acids. J gave up 0 bases and V 4 bases, and 5 bases lay outside the gene matches. Germline V gene sequence: CDR1 MNHEY, CDR2 SVGAGI. CDR3 sequence reads: CASSSGQASTNEKLFF. For the CDR3, the DNA is TGTGCCAGCAGTTCAGGACAGGCCTCAACTAATGAAAAACTGTTTTTT.

V and J are TRBV5-1 and TRBJ1-5, with 10 bases that match TRBD1. V was pared by 4 bases and J by 4 bases, with 11 bases of the junction left unmatched. The V gene's germline CDR1 is SGHRS and CDR2 YFSETQ. The CDR3 runs 17 residues. This CDR3 reads CASSPTPGQGMNQPQHF. CDR3 nucleotides: TGCGCCAGCAGCCCAACCCCGGGACAGGGGATGAATCAGCCCCAGCATTTT.

The V and J genes are TRBV11-2 and TRBJ1-4; perhaps TRBD1 as D (5 bases). Trimming removed 1 base at V and 4 bases at J, with 10 bases between. The CDR3 sequence is 15 residues long. The germline CDR1 and CDR2 sequences are SGHAT and FQNNGV. The CDR3 nucleotides are TGTGCCAGCAGCTTAGGACAGTCCCTTAATGAAAAACTGTTTTTT. It yields the protein CASSLGQSLNEKLFF. Looking up the rest from reference TRBV11-2 and TRBJ1-4 gives the full variable domain: EAGVAQSPRYKIIEKRQSVAFWCNPISGHATLYWYQQILGQGPKLLIQFQNNGVVDDSQLPKDRFSAERLKGVDSTLKIQPAKLEDSAVYLCASSLGQSLNEKLFFGSGTQLSVL.

The chain combines TRBV25-1 with TRBJ2-7; no definite D call. Germline-derived CDR1 and CDR2 are MGHDK and SYGVNS. This CDR3 is built from 14 residues. Trimming cost V 1 base and J 2 bases, with 9 bases left between them. CDR3 residues: CASSEFGKTYEQYF. The CDR3 nucleotides read TGTGCCAGCAGTGAATTTGGCAAAACCTACGAGCAGTACTTC.

The rearrangement links TRBV25-1 to TRBJ1-1, with 8 bases matching TRBD1. The V segment lost 6 bases and the J segment 2 bases; nucleotides outside the gene matches: 8. Germline CDR1 and CDR2: MGHDK and SYGVNS. The CDR3 is 15 amino acids. This CDR3 reads CASRNDRGFNTEAFF. CDR3 coding DNA: TGTGCCAGCAGGAATGACAGGGGATTCAACACTGAAGCTTTCTTT.

This chain links TRBV19 with TRBJ1-1; D not resolved. Trimming left V 0 bases short and J 3 bases short, with 11 bases between. Germline V gene data show CDR1 as LNHDA and CDR2 as SQIVND (reference sequence). There are 15 residues in the CDR3. DNA for the CDR3: TGTGCCAGTAGTATAGATTCGCTCATAGACACTGAAGCTTTCTTT. Its translation is CASSIDSLIDTEAFF.